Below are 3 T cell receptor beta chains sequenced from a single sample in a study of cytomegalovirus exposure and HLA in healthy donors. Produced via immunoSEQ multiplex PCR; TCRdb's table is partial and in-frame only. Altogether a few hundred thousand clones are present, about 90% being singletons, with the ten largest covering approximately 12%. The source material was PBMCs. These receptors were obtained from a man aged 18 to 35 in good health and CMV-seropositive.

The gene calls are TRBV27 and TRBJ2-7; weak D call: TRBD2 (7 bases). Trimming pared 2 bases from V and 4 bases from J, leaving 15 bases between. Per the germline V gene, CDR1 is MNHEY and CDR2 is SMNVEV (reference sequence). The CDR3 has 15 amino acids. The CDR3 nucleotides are TGTGCCAGCAGTTTACTCCGGACTAGGGGGTACGAGCAGTACTTC. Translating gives CASSLLRTRGYEQYF.

The CDR3 region is CASSPQGLAAYNEQFF. The CDR3 DNA sequence: TGTGCCAGCTCACCACAGGGACTAGCGGCCTACAATGAGCAGTTCTTC. This rearrangement joins TRBV18 to TRBJ2-1; TRBD2 matches 11 bases. J was trimmed by 2 bases and V by 1 base; bases with no gene match: 1. Germline V lookup: CDR1 KGHSH, CDR2 LQKENI. The CDR3 is 16 amino acids.

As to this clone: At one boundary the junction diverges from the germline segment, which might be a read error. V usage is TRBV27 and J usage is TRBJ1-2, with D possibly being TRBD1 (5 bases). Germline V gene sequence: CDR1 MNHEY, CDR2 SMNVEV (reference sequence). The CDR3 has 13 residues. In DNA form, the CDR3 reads TGTGCCAGCCGTTTTGCGGGGGTCTATGGCTACACCTTC. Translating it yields CASRFAGVYGYTF.